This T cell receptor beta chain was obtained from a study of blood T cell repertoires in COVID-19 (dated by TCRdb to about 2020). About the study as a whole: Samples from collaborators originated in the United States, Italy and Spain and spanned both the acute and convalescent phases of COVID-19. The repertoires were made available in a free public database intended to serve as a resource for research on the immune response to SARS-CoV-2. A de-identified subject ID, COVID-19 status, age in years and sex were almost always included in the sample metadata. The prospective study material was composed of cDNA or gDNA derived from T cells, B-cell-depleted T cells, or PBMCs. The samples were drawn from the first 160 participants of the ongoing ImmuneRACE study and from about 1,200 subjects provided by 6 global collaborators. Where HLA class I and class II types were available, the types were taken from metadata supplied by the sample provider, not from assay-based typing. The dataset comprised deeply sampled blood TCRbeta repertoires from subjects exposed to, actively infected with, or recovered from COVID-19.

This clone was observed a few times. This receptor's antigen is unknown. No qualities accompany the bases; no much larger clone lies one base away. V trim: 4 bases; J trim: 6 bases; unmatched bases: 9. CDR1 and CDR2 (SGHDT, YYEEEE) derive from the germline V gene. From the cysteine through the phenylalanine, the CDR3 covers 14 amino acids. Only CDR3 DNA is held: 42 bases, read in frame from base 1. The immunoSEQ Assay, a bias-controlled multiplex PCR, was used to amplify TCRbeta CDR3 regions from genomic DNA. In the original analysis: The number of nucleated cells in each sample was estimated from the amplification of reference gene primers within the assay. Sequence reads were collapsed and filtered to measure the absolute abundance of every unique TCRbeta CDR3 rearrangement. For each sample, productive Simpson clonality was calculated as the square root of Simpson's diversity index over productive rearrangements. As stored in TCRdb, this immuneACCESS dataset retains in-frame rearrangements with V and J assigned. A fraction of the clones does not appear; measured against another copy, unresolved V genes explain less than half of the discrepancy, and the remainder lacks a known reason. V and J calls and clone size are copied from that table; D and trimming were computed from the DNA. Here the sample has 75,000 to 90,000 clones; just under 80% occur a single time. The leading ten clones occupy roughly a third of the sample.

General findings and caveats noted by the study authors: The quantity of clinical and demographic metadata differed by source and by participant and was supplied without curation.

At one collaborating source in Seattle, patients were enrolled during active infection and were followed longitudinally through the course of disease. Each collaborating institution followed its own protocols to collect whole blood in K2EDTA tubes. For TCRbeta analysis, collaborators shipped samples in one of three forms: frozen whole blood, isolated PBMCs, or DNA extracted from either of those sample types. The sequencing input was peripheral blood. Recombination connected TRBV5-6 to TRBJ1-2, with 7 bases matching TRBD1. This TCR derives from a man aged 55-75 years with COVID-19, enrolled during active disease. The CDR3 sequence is CASSPRTGLHGYTF. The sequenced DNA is TGTGCCAGCAGCCCTCGGACAGGTCTCCATGGCTACACCTTC.